This record looks at one T cell receptor (beta chain) sequence and its context. Trimming pared 6 bases from V and 0 bases from J, leaving 8 bases between. Germline-derived CDR1 and CDR2 are MNHEY and SVGAGI. The CDR3 length is 13 residues. Study processing details: Amplification with reference gene primers provided the estimates of nucleated cell counts. The repertoire was sequenced with immunoSEQ multiplex PCR; TCRdb's copy has only in-frame clones and lacks some. The D gene and trimming were derived from the DNA, and the V and J assignments and clone size from that table. The table includes 93,000 or so clones, roughly 82% detected once. The sample is drawn from a study of blood T cell repertoires in COVID-19. The overall study: Donors in the United States, Italy and Spain gave samples during acute or convalescent COVID-19. Sample material is recorded as cDNA or gDNA derived from T cells, B-cell-depleted T cells, or PBMCs.

The genes are TRBV6-5 and TRBJ1-1; D gene ambiguous. Material: peripheral blood. The TCR sequence derives from a human donor in a cohort sampled during active COVID-19. CDR3 nucleotides: TGTGCCAGCAGGTCCAGTATGAACACTGAAGCTTTCTTT. Translating gives CASRSSMNTEAFF.